These T cell receptor beta chains were read from a single sample in a study of cytomegalovirus exposure and HLA in healthy donors. The protocol was immunoSEQ multiplex PCR, while the TCRdb copy is restricted to in-frame clones and leaves out a portion. Of 200,000 to 250,000 clones in the sample, approximately 80% were seen once. The specimen sequenced was PBMCs. Receptors were obtained from a man aged 50 to 59 in good health and CMV-seronegative. CDR3s include the opening cysteine and the closing phenylalanine or tryptophan. Fields, in order: J gene, V gene, clone size, D gene, CDR3 protein, CDR3 DNA. D genes are given only for firm matches. Only part of the rows carry a size: once, few, many, or a class if the clone is expanded.

j_gene: TRBJ2-7; v_gene: TRBV5-5; abundance: -; d_gene: TRBD2; CDR3aa: CASSLGAVWEGLRSYEQYF; CDR3nt: TGTGCCAGCAGCTTGGGGGCCGTGTGGGAGGGCCTCCGGTCCTACGAGCAGTACTTC
j_gene: TRBJ2-3; v_gene: TRBV6-6; abundance: -; d_gene: TRBD2; CDR3aa: CASSTGGTDTQYF; CDR3nt: TGTGCCAGCAGTACGGGGGGGACAGATACGCAGTATTTT
j_gene: TRBJ2-7; v_gene: TRBV7-2; abundance: -; d_gene: TRBD2; CDR3aa: CASSPSGSSYEQYF; CDR3nt: TGTGCCAGCAGTCCTAGCGGCTCCTCCTACGAGCAGTACTTC
j_gene: TRBJ1-5; v_gene: TRBV7-8; abundance: -; d_gene: TRBD1; CDR3aa: CASSQYSGTGGGQPQHF; CDR3nt: TGTGCCAGCAGCCAGTATAGCGGGACAGGGGGCGGTCAGCCCCAGCATTTT
j_gene: TRBJ2-1; v_gene: TRBV9; abundance: -; d_gene: TRBD2; CDR3aa: CASSVGLAGVNEQFF; CDR3nt: TGTGCCAGCAGCGTAGGACTAGCGGGAGTGAATGAGCAGTTCTTC
j_gene: TRBJ2-1; v_gene: TRBV30; abundance: -; d_gene: TRBD2; CDR3aa: CAWSHQSGRRNNEQFF; CDR3nt: TGTGCCTGGAGTCATCAGAGCGGGAGACGGAACAATGAGCAGTTCTTC
j_gene: TRBJ2-3; v_gene: TRBV7-9; abundance: -; d_gene: TRBD2; CDR3aa: CASSLAASGRADTQYF; CDR3nt: TGTGCCAGCAGCTTAGCAGCTAGCGGGAGGGCAGATACGCAGTATTTT
j_gene: TRBJ1-1; v_gene: TRBV5-1; abundance: -; d_gene: TRBD1; CDR3aa: CASSLVLGGARDTEAFF; CDR3nt: TGCGCCAGCAGCTTGGTTTTAGGGGGCGCGAGGGACACTGAAGCTTTCTTT
j_gene: TRBJ2-1; v_gene: TRBV18; abundance: -; d_gene: TRBD2; CDR3aa: CASSPVLAGAEQFF; CDR3nt: TGTGCCAGCTCACCGGTACTAGCGGGAGCTGAGCAGTTCTTC
j_gene: TRBJ2-3; v_gene: TRBV7-2; abundance: -; d_gene: TRBD2; CDR3aa: CASSLGLAGSTDTQYF; CDR3nt: TGTGCCAGCAGCTTGGGACTAGCGGGAAGCACAGATACGCAGTATTTT
j_gene: TRBJ2-5; v_gene: TRBV7-2; abundance: -; d_gene: TRBD1; CDR3aa: CASSSWTGKETQYF; CDR3nt: TGTGCCAGCAGCTCTTGGACAGGGAAGGAGACCCAGTACTTC
j_gene: TRBJ2-5; v_gene: TRBV7-7; abundance: -; d_gene: TRBD2; CDR3aa: CARGGGQETQYF; CDR3nt: TGTGCTCGCGGGGGAGGGCAAGAGACCCAGTACTTC
j_gene: TRBJ1-1; v_gene: TRBV6-1; abundance: -; d_gene: -; CDR3aa: CASRMAGEDTEAFF; CDR3nt: TGTGCCAGCAGAATGGCGGGGGAGGACACTGAAGCTTTCTTT
j_gene: TRBJ2-2; v_gene: TRBV30; abundance: -; d_gene: -; CDR3aa: CACPKGGRGTGELFF; CDR3nt: TGTGCCTGCCCTAAGGGGGGGCGAGGAACCGGGGAGCTGTTTTTT
j_gene: TRBJ2-1; v_gene: TRBV7-9; abundance: -; d_gene: -; CDR3aa: CASSLDSGAHEQFF; CDR3nt: TGTGCCAGCAGCTTAGATTCGGGAGCTCATGAGCAGTTCTTC
j_gene: TRBJ1-3; v_gene: TRBV28; abundance: -; d_gene: -; CDR3aa: CASSAPGSGNTIYF; CDR3nt: TGTGCCAGCAGTGCCCCGGGCTCTGGAAACACCATATATTTT
j_gene: TRBJ1-3; v_gene: TRBV27; abundance: -; d_gene: -; CDR3aa: CASRPNLSAGNTIYF; CDR3nt: TGTGCCAGCAGACCCAACCTCTCGGCTGGAAACACCATATATTTT
j_gene: TRBJ2-7; v_gene: TRBV2; abundance: few; d_gene: TRBD1; CDR3aa: CASRGQATYEQYF; CDR3nt: TGTGCCAGCAGAGGACAGGCTACCTACGAGCAGTACTTC
j_gene: TRBJ1-1; v_gene: TRBV30; abundance: -; d_gene: -; CDR3aa: CACFRGNTEAFF; CDR3nt: TGTGCCTGTTTCCGGGGGAACACTGAAGCTTTCTTT
j_gene: TRBJ2-5; v_gene: TRBV14; abundance: -; d_gene: TRBD2; CDR3aa: CASSPGLAGVETQYF; CDR3nt: TGTGCCAGCAGCCCGGGACTAGCGGGAGTTGAGACCCAGTACTTC
j_gene: TRBJ1-4; v_gene: TRBV18; abundance: -; d_gene: -; CDR3aa: CASSPSRTPSGEKLFF; CDR3nt: TGTGCCAGCTCACCGAGTCGGACACCTTCGGGTGAAAAACTGTTTTTT
j_gene: TRBJ1-2; v_gene: TRBV5-1; abundance: -; d_gene: -; CDR3aa: CASSLEGQNYGYTF; CDR3nt: TGCGCCAGCAGCTTGGAAGGACAGAACTATGGCTACACCTTC
j_gene: TRBJ2-5; v_gene: TRBV28; abundance: -; d_gene: TRBD2; CDR3aa: CASSFGGAAGPQKTQYF; CDR3nt: TGTGCCAGCAGTTTCGGGGGGGCAGCCGGGCCCCAAAAGACCCAGTACTTC
j_gene: TRBJ1-4; v_gene: TRBV28; abundance: -; d_gene: -; CDR3aa: CASSLGLEALGREKLFF; CDR3nt: TGTGCCAGCAGTTTAGGGCTAGAGGCATTGGGGCGAGAAAAACTGTTTTTT
j_gene: TRBJ1-1; v_gene: TRBV5-6; abundance: -; d_gene: -; CDR3aa: CASSLGQVHRYTEAFF; CDR3nt: TGTGCCAGCAGCTTGGGACAGGTCCATCGGTACACTGAAGCTTTCTTT
j_gene: TRBJ1-1; v_gene: TRBV7-2; abundance: -; d_gene: TRBD1; CDR3aa: CASSFGQAGNTEAFF; CDR3nt: TGTGCCAGCAGCTTTGGACAGGCTGGGAACACTGAAGCTTTCTTT
j_gene: TRBJ2-5; v_gene: TRBV5-8; abundance: once; d_gene: TRBD1; CDR3aa: CASSTGTGGGETQYF; CDR3nt: TGTGCCAGCAGCACCGGGACAGGCGGCGGAGAGACCCAGTACTTC
j_gene: TRBJ2-3; v_gene: TRBV6-5; abundance: -; d_gene: TRBD1; CDR3aa: CASSIDRASTDTQYF; CDR3nt: TGTGCCAGCAGTATAGACAGGGCTAGCACAGATACGCAGTATTTT
j_gene: TRBJ2-3; v_gene: TRBV28; abundance: -; d_gene: TRBD2; CDR3aa: CASLPGLAGGGTQYF; CDR3nt: TGTGCCAGCCTGCCGGGACTAGCGGGAGGAGGTACGCAGTATTTT
j_gene: TRBJ1-1; v_gene: TRBV27; abundance: -; d_gene: TRBD1; CDR3aa: CASSLQGALNTEAFF; CDR3nt: TGTGCCAGCAGCCTACAGGGGGCGCTGAACACTGAAGCTTTCTTT
j_gene: TRBJ1-2; v_gene: TRBV6-4; abundance: once; d_gene: TRBD1; CDR3aa: CASSSDRGLTF; CDR3nt: TGTGCCAGCAGTTCGGACAGGGGGCTAACCTTC
j_gene: TRBJ2-7; v_gene: TRBV6-1; abundance: once; d_gene: TRBD1; CDR3aa: CASRPVQGATYEQYF; CDR3nt: TGTGCCAGCAGACCGGTACAGGGGGCCACCTACGAGCAGTACTTC
j_gene: TRBJ1-6; v_gene: TRBV4-1; abundance: once; d_gene: TRBD1; CDR3aa: CASSQTGTDNSPLHF; CDR3nt: TGCGCCAGCAGCCAGACAGGGACAGATAATTCACCCCTCCACTTT
j_gene: TRBJ1-6; v_gene: TRBV10-2; abundance: few; d_gene: -; CDR3aa: CASSVTVNSPLHF; CDR3nt: TGCGCCAGCAGTGTAACAGTAAATTCACCCCTCCACTTT